The present entry profiles one T cell receptor (beta chain) with its context. The source of the sample is a study of identical twins. Germline V gene lookup returns CDR1 WSHSY and CDR2 SAAADI. This CDR3 region has 14 residues. V lost 1 base to trimming and J lost 4 bases; unmatched junction nucleotides: 2. Using its own MiXCR run on the 5' RACE reads, TCRdb lists one record per CDR3 protein. The data show about 330,000 distinct CDR3 sequences, 9% to 15% seen once. This sample also appeared in a second study, on yellow fever vaccine responses in identical twins.

Input material: CD8+ T cells sorted from blood. This sequence was found in a woman aged 18-29 years in good health. The genes are TRBV10-2 and TRBJ2-7; TRBD1 agrees at 9 bases. The CDR3 loop reads CASSEYGQGYEQYV. The CDR3 nucleotides are TGCGCCAGCAGTGAGTACGGACAGGGGTACGAGCAGTACGTC.